Listed below are T cell receptor beta chains from one sample, sequenced in a study of cytomegalovirus exposure and HLA in healthy donors. The data were produced by immunoSEQ multiplex PCR, yet TCRdb's version contains in-frame clones alone and is incomplete. The table has 100,000 to 150,000 clones, more than 65% seen once. Sequencing used PBMCs. The receptors here all came from a woman between 55 and 75 years old in good health and CMV-seropositive. Both conserved end residues are part of each CDR3. The D gene is left open where the match is weak. Clone size is not always given. Where it is, it says once, few, many or a class for expanded clones.

size	length	V	D	J	CDR3	DNA
NA	15	TRBV10-3	TRBD1	TRBJ2-7	CAISDTGTGYYEQYF	TGTGCCATCAGTGACACCGGGACAGGCTACTACGAGCAGTACTTC
NA	14	TRBV6-6	TRBD1	TRBJ1-5	CASRGQIDNQPQHF	TGTGCCAGCAGGGGACAGATTGACAATCAGCCCCAGCATTTT
few	13	TRBV6-5	TRBD1	TRBJ1-2	CASTPTGEFGYTF	TGTGCCAGCACCCCGACAGGGGAATTTGGCTACACCTTC
NA	13	TRBV7-8	NA	TRBJ2-5	CASSLGQVETQYF	TGTGCCAGCAGCTTAGGGCAGGTCGAGACCCAGTACTTC
few	14	TRBV4-1	TRBD1	TRBJ1-5	CASRRTGDNQPQHF	TGCGCCAGCAGACGGACAGGGGACAATCAGCCCCAGCATTTT
NA	14	TRBV5-1	TRBD1	TRBJ1-2	CASSPQGVDYGYTF	TGCGCCAGCAGCCCCCAGGGGGTCGACTATGGCTACACCTTC
NA	16	TRBV5-1	TRBD2	TRBJ2-5	CASSQGLAGSQETQYF	TGCGCCAGCAGCCAGGGACTAGCGGGGAGCCAAGAGACCCAGTACTTC
NA	15	TRBV5-1	TRBD1	TRBJ1-4	CASSEQGVANEKLFF	TGCGCCAGCAGCGAACAGGGGGTAGCTAATGAAAAACTGTTTTTT
NA	15	TRBV18	NA	TRBJ1-1	CASSPVDRVNTEAFF	TGTGCCAGCTCACCTGTGGACAGAGTTAACACTGAAGCTTTCTTT
NA	16	TRBV6-5	NA	TRBJ1-6	CASSYDHPGSNSPLHF	TGTGCCAGCAGTTACGATCATCCAGGGTCAAATTCACCCCTCCACTTT
once	14	TRBV6-1	NA	TRBJ1-1	CASSRVGGRTEAFF	TGTGCCAGCTCCCGAGTGGGGGGGAGGACTGAAGCTTTCTTT
NA	13	TRBV14	NA	TRBJ1-6	CASSHPGTLPLHF	TGTGCCAGCAGCCATCCCGGGACTCTTCCCCTTCACTTT
NA	13	TRBV19	NA	TRBJ1-6	CASSLGQNSPLHF	TGTGCCAGTAGTTTAGGACAGAATTCACCCCTCCACTTT
NA	14	TRBV6-5	NA	TRBJ2-1	CASKPGITYNEQFF	TGTGCCAGCAAGCCGGGGATAACGTACAATGAGCAGTTCTTC
NA	15	TRBV7-2	NA	TRBJ1-5	CASSSQSTGNQPQHF	TGTGCCAGCAGCTCCCAATCCACGGGCAATCAGCCCCAGCATTTT
NA	16	TRBV4-1	NA	TRBJ2-2	CASSQHAGGAAGELFF	TGCGCCAGCAGCCAACACGCCGGGGGAGCTGCCGGGGAGCTGTTTTTT
NA	15	TRBV10-1	NA	TRBJ2-2	CASSESGGGTGELFF	TGCGCCAGCAGTGAGTCGGGGGGAGGCACCGGGGAGCTGTTTTTT
NA	13	TRBV7-6	NA	TRBJ1-1	CASSPDAYTEAFF	TGTGCCAGCAGCCCCGATGCGTACACTGAAGCTTTCTTT
NA	13	TRBV29-1	TRBD1	TRBJ2-7	CSAGDRVTYEQYF	TGCAGCGCTGGGGACAGGGTTACCTACGAGCAGTACTTC
NA	15	TRBV10-2	NA	TRBJ2-7	CASRNNRSTAYEQYF	TGCGCCAGCAGGAACAATAGGAGTACGGCCTACGAGCAGTACTTC
few	16	TRBV13	NA	TRBJ2-7	CASSPPLGQAGYEQYF	TGTGCCAGCAGCCCCCCCCTCGGGCAGGCGGGCTACGAGCAGTACTTC
NA	12	TRBV28	NA	TRBJ1-4	CASSEQVSKLFF	TGTGCCAGCAGTGAGCAGGTTTCAAAACTGTTTTTT
NA	16	TRBV6-5	NA	TRBJ1-3	CASSYSGSSSGNTIYF	TGTGCCAGCAGTTACTCCGGGTCGAGCTCTGGAAACACCATATATTTT
NA	14	TRBV7-9	TRBD1	TRBJ2-5	CSSSRHRGLETQYF	TGTTCCAGCAGCCGCCACAGGGGTTTGGAGACCCAGTACTTC
NA	13	TRBV6-4	NA	TRBJ1-2	CASSPTDNYGYTF	TGTGCCAGCAGTCCGACTGATAACTATGGCTACACCTTC
NA	19	TRBV18	TRBD2	TRBJ2-7	CASSPQPRTSGVFGYEQYF	TGTGCCAGCTCACCCCAACCCCGGACTAGCGGGGTATTCGGGTACGAGCAGTACTTC
NA	15	TRBV5-4	TRBD2	TRBJ2-5	CASSLWAGGQETQYF	TGTGCCAGCAGCTTGTGGGCGGGGGGCCAAGAGACCCAGTACTTC
NA	14	TRBV5-1	TRBD1	TRBJ1-6	CASSLGQGPSPLHF	TGCGCCAGCAGCTTGGGACAGGGACCATCACCCCTCCACTTT
NA	18	TRBV27	TRBD2	TRBJ2-6	CASSYLRGARSGANVLTF	TGTGCCAGCAGTTATTTGCGGGGGGCCAGATCTGGGGCCAACGTCCTGACTTTC
NA	13	TRBV10-3	TRBD1	TRBJ2-3	CAIRDRSTDTQYF	TGTGCCATCAGGGACAGGAGCACAGATACGCAGTATTTT
NA	16	TRBV6-6	TRBD1	TRBJ1-1	CASSRLGQAGGTEAFF	TGTGCCAGCAGCCGATTAGGACAGGCGGGTGGGACTGAAGCTTTCTTT
once	14	TRBV19	NA	TRBJ2-7	CASSIVGLTYEQYF	TGTGCCAGTAGTATTGTTGGCCTCACCTACGAGCAGTACTTC
NA	15	TRBV18	NA	TRBJ1-6	CASSPGQGWNSPLHF	TGTGCCAGCTCACCCGGGCAGGGATGGAATTCACCCCTCCACTTT
NA	16	TRBV4-1	TRBD2	TRBJ2-2	CASSHWGTTGPGELFF	TGCGCCAGCAGCCACTGGGGGACTACAGGACCCGGGGAGCTGTTTTTT
once	18	TRBV5-1	NA	TRBJ1-6	CASSLGPLKQAYNSPLHF	TGCGCCAGCAGCTTGGGGCCCCTAAAGCAGGCCTATAATTCACCCCTCCACTTT
NA	15	TRBV27	TRBD1	TRBJ1-1	CASRMDRVTDTEAFF	TGTGCCAGCCGAATGGACAGGGTTACGGACACTGAAGCTTTCTTT
once	12	TRBV11-3	NA	TRBJ2-1	CASSLGGQGQFF	TGTGCCAGCAGCTTAGGGGGGCAGGGGCAGTTCTTC
NA	15	TRBV27	TRBD1	TRBJ1-1	CASSSWTGGNTEAFF	TGTGCCAGCAGTTCTTGGACAGGGGGCAACACTGAAGCTTTCTTT
NA	16	TRBV5-1	NA	TRBJ2-7	CASSLAIIGSSYEQYF	TGCGCCAGCAGCTTGGCCATCATAGGGAGCTCCTACGAGCAGTACTTC
NA	14	TRBV12-5	TRBD1	TRBJ1-2	CASGGTARDYGYTF	TGTGCTAGTGGCGGGACAGCGAGGGACTATGGCTACACCTTC
NA	14	TRBV7-9	NA	TRBJ1-2	CASSLGHANYGYTF	TGTGCCAGCAGCTTAGGACACGCTAACTATGGCTACACCTTC
NA	15	TRBV7-2	NA	TRBJ2-1	CASSHRGGTYNEQFF	TGTGCCAGCAGCCATAGGGGGGGCACCTACAATGAGCAGTTCTTC
NA	15	TRBV7-9	NA	TRBJ1-1	CASTMLEGGNTEAFF	TGTGCCAGCACCATGTTGGAGGGTGGGAACACTGAAGCTTTCTTT
NA	15	TRBV11-2	TRBD1	TRBJ2-7	CASSRSGTGTYEQYF	TGTGCCAGCAGCAGATCCGGGACAGGGACCTACGAGCAGTACTTC
NA	15	TRBV7-9	TRBD2	TRBJ2-3	CASSLGLAETDTQYF	TGTGCCAGCAGCCTCGGACTAGCAGAAACAGATACGCAGTATTTT
once	14	TRBV5-1	NA	TRBJ1-1	CASSLGTENTEAFF	TGCGCCAGCAGCTTGGGGACAGAGAACACTGAAGCTTTCTTT
NA	13	TRBV6-1	NA	TRBJ2-3	CASRRTGTDTQYF	TGTGCCAGCAGGAGGACTGGCACTGATACGCAGTATTTT
NA	13	TRBV15	NA	TRBJ1-1	CATMGGLNTEAFF	TGTGCCACCATGGGGGGGTTGAACACTGAAGCTTTCTTT
NA	15	TRBV5-1	TRBD1	TRBJ1-2	CASSIGTAEKLGYTF	TGCGCCAGCAGCATAGGGACAGCCGAAAAGCTCGGCTACACCTTC
NA	14	TRBV6-1	TRBD1	TRBJ1-5	CATTGAQWDQPQHF	TGTGCCACAACAGGGGCGCAATGGGATCAGCCCCAGCATTTT
NA	17	TRBV4-1	TRBD1	TRBJ1-2	CASSQVIRQGPIYGYTF	TGCGCCAGCAGCCAAGTAATACGACAGGGGCCTATCTATGGCTACACCTTC
few	12	TRBV7-8	NA	TRBJ2-1	CASSPSPNEQFF	TGTGCCAGCAGTCCCTCCCCCAATGAGCAGTTCTTC
once	12	TRBV18	NA	TRBJ1-1	CASSPQGSEAFF	TGTGCCAGCTCACCCCAGGGTTCTGAAGCTTTCTTT
few	15	TRBV5-1	TRBD2	TRBJ2-5	CASSISGGMTETQYF	TGCGCCAGCAGCATTAGCGGGGGTATGACGGAGACCCAGTACTTC
once	15	TRBV6-1	TRBD1	TRBJ2-3	CASSGQGQSTDTQYF	TGTGCCAGCAGTGGACAGGGCCAAAGCACAGATACGCAGTATTTT